One and the same sample provided the 29 T cell receptor beta chains below, sequenced in a study of shared clonotypes between healthy human individuals (TCRdb year 2020). CD8 naive samples consisted of CD45RO-negative cells that were positively selected for CCR7, yielding a CD45RA+CCR7+ population without TemRA cells. Receptor amplification or capture employed the immunoSEQ multiplex PCR assay. Here the immuneACCESS table is served through TCRdb, limited to in-frame sequences with V and J called. Missing clones are a known gap in these copies; in checked studies unresolved V genes cover under half, and the rest lacks a known reason. The sample contains about 2.2 million clones, 85% to 95% of them found a single time. The ten largest clones capture approximately 1.7% of the sample. The sequenced material came from naive CD8+ T cells from PBMCs. The cell subset or site label of this sample denotes: CD45RA+CCR7+. Every receptor here comes from a man aged 18-30 years in good health. Some clones in this sample may be carry-over from other donors' samples.

The table lists this clone with a count of one. The rearrangement joins TRBV7-9 to TRBJ2-7; no reliable D call. With 3 bases removed from V and 5 bases from J, the gap between germline ends came to 8 bases. Per germline, CDR1 SEHNR and CDR2 FQNEAQ (reference sequence). This CDR3 contains 12 residues. DNA of the CDR3: TGTGCCAGCAGCTTCTCTAGGGACGAGCAGTACTTC. Protein sequence: CASSFSRDEQYF.

V and J are TRBV7-9 and TRBJ2-3; 7 bases fit TRBD1. This CDR3 has 14 residues. Unmatched junction bases numbered 4, after V lost 5 bases and J lost 2 bases. Germline loops: CDR1 SEHNR, CDR2 FQNEAQ (reference sequence). The CDR3 coding sequence is TGTGCCAGCAGCACCACAGGGGACACAGATACGCAGTATTTT. Translated: CASSTTGDTDTQYF.

The chain uses TRBV5-5 and TRBJ2-7; 7 nucleotides align to TRBD1. The CDR3 runs to 15 residues. V lost 0 bases to trimming and J lost 4 bases; unmatched junction nucleotides: 7. Germline CDR1 is SGHKS and CDR2 is YYEKEE (reference sequence). The CDR3 protein is CASSLDLGQTYEQYF. DNA for the CDR3: TGTGCCAGCAGCTTGGATCTGGGACAGACGTACGAGCAGTACTTC.

The J gene is TRBJ2-7, the V gene TRBV7-9; a possible D gene is TRBD1 (6 bases). Germline lookup yields CDR1 SEHNR and CDR2 FQNEAQ (reference sequence). The CDR3 spans 13 residues. The V end lost 10 bases, the J end lost 0 bases, and 13 bases lay between the germline ends. The DNA of the CDR3 is TGTGCCACAGAATACAGGGACTCCTACGAGCAGTACTTC. This gives the protein CATEYRDSYEQYF.

The chain has TRBV11-2 and TRBJ2-7, with D possibly TRBD2 on 6 matching bases. The CDR3 runs to 16 residues. Germline CDR1 SGHAT, CDR2 FQNNGV. V was cut by 5 bases and J by 2 bases, with 19 bases left in between. CDR3 nucleotides: TGTGCCAGCAGCCGGGACTCGAGCGGGTGGCCCTACGAGCAGTACTTC. Protein: CASSRDSSGWPYEQYF.

The chain links TRBV7-9 to TRBJ2-5; D uncertain. CDR3 length equals 15 residues. Looked up from germline, CDR1 is SEHNR and CDR2 is FQNEAQ (reference sequence). V was shortened by 5 bases and J by 5 bases, with 18 bases between the two germline ends. The CDR3 region has the DNA TGTGCCAGCAGCCCCCAGGCGCGGCCTTGGGAGACCCAGTACTTC. Amino acids: CASSPQARPWETQYF.

The V and J genes are TRBV6-6 and TRBJ2-1; D not certain. The CDR3 has 14 amino acids. V lost 6 bases, J lost 0 bases, and 9 bases lay in between. Germline-derived CDR1 and CDR2 are MNHNY and SVGAGI (reference sequence). The CDR3 loop reads CASSSIVSYNEQFF. DNA for the CDR3: TGTGCCAGCAGCTCTATAGTCTCCTACAATGAGCAGTTCTTC.

In its sample, this clone was seen a few times. The chain joins TRBV7-9 to TRBJ1-1; D is perhaps TRBD1 (5 bases). The germline V and J ends were trimmed by 4 bases and 11 bases, with 20 bases remaining between them. The CDR3 is 14 amino acids. Germline V CDR1 and CDR2: SEHNR, FQNEAQ (reference sequence). CDR3 in DNA: TGTGCCAGCAGCTCCAGCCCGGGTGGGGGGGATGCTTTCTTT. Amino acid sequence: CASSSSPGGGDAFF.

The J gene is TRBJ2-7, the V gene TRBV14; tentative D call: TRBD1 (5 bases). Trimming stripped 3 bases from V and 0 bases from J, with 6 bases between. Germline CDR1 is SGHDN and CDR2 is FVKESK. This CDR3 has 13 residues. CDR3 region: CASSQDNSYEQYF. For the CDR3, the DNA is TGTGCCAGCAGCCAGGACAACTCCTACGAGCAGTACTTC.

The V and J genes are TRBV14 and TRBJ2-3; the D is unclear. V was trimmed by 0 bases and J by 2 bases, leaving 9 bases between them. CDR1 and CDR2 (germline): SGHDN, FVKESK. The CDR3 is 15 amino acids. CDR3 region: CASSQEPRYTDTQYF. Here the CDR3 DNA reads TGTGCCAGCAGCCAAGAACCCAGATACACAGATACGCAGTATTTT.

The rearrangement links TRBV6-1 to TRBJ2-2; D unclear. Germline CDR1 and CDR2: MNHNS and SASEGT. The germline V and J ends were trimmed by 6 bases and 0 bases, with 11 bases remaining between them. This CDR3 spans 15 amino acids. This CDR3 reads CASRGPRPNTGELFF. The CDR3 coding sequence is TGTGCCAGCAGAGGTCCGCGCCCGAACACCGGGGAGCTGTTTTTT.

The DNA of the CDR3 is TGTGCCAGCAGCGACAGACAGCTACAAGAGACCCAGTACTTC. This translates into CASSDRQLQETQYF. This chain uses TRBV7-6 with TRBJ2-5; D is perhaps TRBD1 (5 bases). The CDR3 covers 14 residues. V was pared by 5 bases and J by 2 bases, with 12 bases between. Germline V gene lookup returns CDR1 SGHVS and CDR2 FNYEAQ.

The V call is TRBV27, the J call TRBJ2-7, with 9 bases fitting TRBD1. CDR3 length: 15 amino acids. Germline assignment: CDR1 MNHEY and CDR2 SMNVEV (reference sequence). Trimming cost V 6 bases and J 4 bases; bases outside gene matches: 10. In DNA form, the CDR3 reads TGTGCCAGCAGCCCCTACGGACAGGGGCAGTACGAGCAGTACTTC. Amino acid sequence: CASSPYGQGQYEQYF.

As DNA, the CDR3 is TGTGCCAGCAGTTTTGAGGCAGGGGGCTCGAAGGAGCAGTTCTTC. This sequence encodes CASSFEAGGSKEQFF. The J gene is TRBJ2-1, the V gene TRBV28, with 8 bases lining up with TRBD1. Germline V gives CDR1 MDHEN, CDR2 SYDVKM. The CDR3 extends over 15 amino acids. With V trimmed by 3 bases and J by 10 bases, 11 bases remained unmatched.

The gene calls are TRBV28 and TRBJ1-2; D unclear. CDR1 and CDR2 from the germline V gene are MDHEN and SYDVKM. Trimming removed 2 bases from V and 6 bases from J, with 10 bases in between. The CDR3 extends over 13 amino acids. The CDR3 region has the DNA TGTGCCAGCAGTTTAGAGCGGCTGGATGGCTACACCTTC. Amino acid sequence: CASSLERLDGYTF.

The V and J genes are TRBV4-1 and TRBJ1-2; TRBD1 might be the D (6 bases). CDR1 and CDR2 (germline): MGHRA, YSYEKL. V was pared by 0 bases and J by 4 bases, with 27 bases between. The CDR3 is 20 residues long. Here the CDR3 DNA reads TGCGCCAGCAGCCAAGATCCACCGCCTTCCTATGGGGGGCTCGGCTATGGCTACACCTTC. Residues: CASSQDPPPSYGGLGYGYTF.

The rearrangement joins TRBV19 to TRBJ2-3; D is unresolved. Germline-derived CDR1 and CDR2 are LNHDA and SQIVND (reference sequence). The CDR3 consists of 15 residues. The V and J ends lost 5 bases and 0 bases respectively, with 12 bases between them. CDR3 sequence: CASSSYSSSTDTQYF. In nucleotides, the CDR3 is TGTGCCAGTAGTTCATACAGTTCTAGCACAGATACGCAGTATTTT.

This sequence joins TRBV27 and TRBJ2-5; D is unclear. The V and J ends lost 6 bases and 0 bases respectively, with 14 bases between them. Germline V gene data show CDR1 as MNHEY and CDR2 as SMNVEV (reference sequence). The CDR3 length is 15 residues. This chain's CDR3 is CASSFGARNQETQYF. CDR3 DNA: TGTGCCAGCAGCTTCGGAGCACGGAACCAAGAGACCCAGTACTTC.

This clone was detected only once. The chain carries TRBV28 and TRBJ2-7, with D unresolved. Germline loops: CDR1 MDHEN, CDR2 SYDVKM. V lost 1 base and J lost 3, with 22 bases in between. The CDR3 is 18 amino acids. CDR3 DNA: TGTGCCAGCAGTTTATCCCCACTGAAGCCTGTGTTGAGCTACGAGCAGTACTTC. This codes for CASSLSPLKPVLSYEQYF.

The V call is TRBV25-1, the J call TRBJ1-2; the D gene is possibly TRBD1 (5 bases). The CDR3 is 14 residues long. From germline, CDR1 is MGHDK and CDR2 SYGVNS. Trimming pared 4 bases from V and 3 bases from J, leaving 12 bases between. The CDR3 region is CASSVRGADYGYTF. Here the CDR3 DNA reads TGTGCCAGCAGTGTACGAGGGGCGGACTATGGCTACACCTTC.

The rearrangement links TRBV9 to TRBJ1-2, with D perhaps matching TRBD1 (6 bases). Germline CDR1 is SGDLS and CDR2 is YYNGEE. V was shortened by 2 bases and J by 3 bases, with 17 bases between the two germline ends. The CDR3 is 16 amino acids. CDR3 amino acids: CASSVSRQGTDYGYTF. DNA for the CDR3: TGTGCCAGCAGCGTGAGTCGGCAGGGGACCGACTATGGCTACACCTTC.

This rearrangement joins TRBV19 to TRBJ1-1; D gene ambiguous. This CDR3 has 14 amino acids. The V end was cut by 3 bases, the J end by 3 bases, with 11 bases between. Germline assignment: CDR1 LNHDA and CDR2 SQIVND (reference sequence). CDR3 DNA: TGTGCCAGTAGTATTTTCGGAGTTTACACTGAAGCTTTCTTT. Encoded protein: CASSIFGVYTEAFF.

The chain combines TRBV10-2 with TRBJ2-7; weak D call: TRBD2 (5 bases). With 10 bases removed from V and 3 bases from J, the gap between germline ends came to 13 bases. Germline V lookup: CDR1 WSHSY, CDR2 SAAADI. This CDR3 comprises 12 residues. The CDR3 sequence is CATGPGYYEQYF. The DNA for the CDR3 is TGCGCCACCGGGCCGGGGTACTACGAGCAGTACTTC.

The rearrangement joins TRBV5-1 to TRBJ2-7; D remains ambiguous. The germline CDR1 and CDR2 sequences are SGHRS and YFSETQ. CDR3 length equals 17 residues. Trimming took off 0 bases at V and 4 bases at J, with 20 bases between the two ends. In DNA, the CDR3 is TGCGCCAGCAGCTTGGACCCACTGGGCGGTATCGGTTACGAGCAGTACTTC. Translated: CASSLDPLGGIGYEQYF. Filled out from reference TRBV5-1 and TRBJ2-7, the complete variable domain reads KAGVTQTPRYLIKTRGQQVTLSCSPISGHRSVSWYQQTPGQGLQFLFEYFSETQRNKGNFPGRFSGRQFSNSRSEMNVSTLELGDSALYLCASSLDPLGGIGYEQYFGPGTRLTVT.

In regard to this clone: In the same sample, other DNA sequences code for this CDR3. The rearrangement links TRBV29-1 to TRBJ2-7, with TRBD2 as a possible D gene (6 bases). Trimming shortened V by 0 bases and J by 3 bases, and 9 bases separated the two germline ends. The CDR3 spans 13 residues. The V gene's germline CDR1 is SQVTM and CDR2 ANQGSEA. CDR3 loop: CSVEDLGSYEQYF. The DNA of the CDR3 is TGCAGCGTTGAAGATCTCGGGAGCTACGAGCAGTACTTC.

V gene TRBV19 combines with J gene TRBJ1-2; D is uncertain. The V end was cut by 6 bases, the J end by 8 bases, with 16 bases between. CDR3 size: 13 residues. Germline V gene sequence: CDR1 LNHDA, CDR2 SQIVND (reference sequence). The CDR3 reads CASSYRSKEGYTF. As DNA, the CDR3 is TGTGCCAGTAGCTATAGGAGTAAAGAAGGCTACACCTTC. Looking up the rest from reference TRBV19 and TRBJ1-2 gives the full variable domain: DGGITQSPKYLFRKEGQNVTLSCEQNLNHDAMYWYRQDPGQGLRLIYYSQIVNDFQKGDIAEGYSVSREKKESFPLTVTSAQKNPTAFYLCASSYRSKEGYTFGSGTRLTVV.

V usage is TRBV27 and J usage is TRBJ2-7, with TRBD2 as a possible D gene (6 bases). V was trimmed by 6 bases and J by 3 bases, leaving 18 bases between them. Germline V gene data show CDR1 as MNHEY and CDR2 as SMNVEV (reference sequence). The CDR3 spans 15 residues. The CDR3 sequence is CASSPGLPFYYEQYF. Here the CDR3 DNA reads TGTGCCAGCAGCCCGGGACTTCCCTTCTACTACGAGCAGTACTTC.

The V and J genes are TRBV30 and TRBJ1-4, with a weak D call TRBD1 (5 bases). The V gene lost 0 bases and the J gene lost 6 bases, with 11 bases spanning the gap. The CDR3 totals 14 residues. CDR1 and CDR2 from the germline V gene are GTSNPN and SVGIG (reference sequence). DNA of the CDR3: TGTGCCTGGAGTGTAGTAGAGGGGTATGAAAAACTGTTTTTT. Its protein is CAWSVVEGYEKLFF.

The V and J genes are TRBV9 and TRBJ2-1, with a tentative D call TRBD1 (6 bases). The V end was cut by 4 bases, the J end by 0 bases, with 14 bases between. CDR3 length: 16 residues. Germline V CDR1 and CDR2: SGDLS, YYNGEE. The CDR3 reads CASSTTGTGSYNEQFF. The CDR3 DNA reads as TGTGCCAGCAGCACCACAGGGACGGGCTCCTACAATGAGCAGTTCTTC.